What follows are 19 T cell receptor beta chains derived from one specimen sequenced in a study of blood T cell repertoires in COVID-19. Generated by immunoSEQ multiplex PCR, the TCRdb table keeps only in-frame clones and is missing some. The repertoire has about 160,000 clones, under 90% of them found once; the top ten carry 15% to 20%. Sequenced: PBMCs or T cells enriched from blood (not recorded which). The receptors were sampled from a man aged 55 to 70 who had recovered from COVID-19.

V and J are TRBV28 and TRBJ2-1, with D perhaps TRBD2 (5 bases). CDR3 length: 13 amino acids. Trimming stripped 7 bases from V and 4 bases from J, with 11 bases between. Germline CDR1 MDHEN, CDR2 SYDVKM. The CDR3 sequence is CASMKGGYNEQFF. CDR3 DNA: TGTGCCAGCATGAAAGGCGGGTACAATGAGCAGTTCTTC.

The chain joins TRBV19 to TRBJ2-6, with a tentative D call TRBD2 (5 bases). CDR1 is LNHDA, CDR2 SQIVND, per germline (reference sequence). Trimming left V 10 bases short and J 1 base short, with 11 bases between. The CDR3 is made up of 14 amino acids. CDR3 in amino acids: CATASGSGANVLTF. CDR3 coding DNA: TGTGCCACCGCTTCGGGGTCTGGGGCCAACGTCCTGACTTTC. The whole variable domain, filled in from reference TRBV19 and TRBJ2-6, reads DGGITQSPKYLFRKEGQNVTLSCEQNLNHDAMYWYRQDPGQGLRLIYYSQIVNDFQKGDIAEGYSVSREKKESFPLTVTSAQKNPTAFYLCATASGSGANVLTFGAGSRLTVL.

V usage is TRBV5-1 and J usage is TRBJ2-1, with 8 bases aligning to TRBD2. In germline, CDR1 is SGHRS, CDR2 YFSETQ. The V segment lost 9 bases and the J segment 10 bases; nucleotides outside the gene matches: 18. The CDR3 has 15 amino acids. The CDR3 DNA is TGCGCCACCGCCTCCCGGGAGGGGTCGTTCGGGGAGCAGTTCTTC. Translation: CATASREGSFGEQFF. Variable domain in full (rest from reference TRBV5-1 and TRBJ2-1): KAGVTQTPRYLIKTRGQQVTLSCSPISGHRSVSWYQQTPGQGLQFLFEYFSETQRNKGNFPGRFSGRQFSNSRSEMNVSTLELGDSALYLCATASREGSFGEQFFGPGTRLTVL.

In nucleotides, the CDR3 is TGTGCCAGCAGCTTAGAGGTCAGGGCCTACGAGCAGTACTTC. As protein: CASSLEVRAYEQYF. The chain joins TRBV7-9 to TRBJ2-7, with TRBD1 as a possible D gene (5 bases). V was cut by 1 base and J by 2 bases, with 9 bases left in between. The germline CDR1 and CDR2 sequences are SEHNR and FQNEAQ (reference sequence). This CDR3 region has 14 residues.

J is TRBJ1-5 and V is TRBV6-5, with D perhaps TRBD1 (5 bases). The CDR3 contains 14 residues. The germline V gene encodes CDR1 MNHEY and CDR2 SVGAGI. With 6 bases removed from V and 2 bases from J, the gap between germline ends came to 11 bases. The CDR3 is CASSRERRNQPQHF. CDR3 bases: TGTGCCAGCAGCAGGGAAAGACGCAATCAGCCCCAGCATTTT.

The chain employs TRBV5-1 and TRBJ2-7, with D possibly TRBD2 on 6 matching bases. The CDR3 has 15 residues. V lost 1 base, J lost 3 bases, and 14 bases lay in between. Looked up from germline, CDR1 is SGHRS and CDR2 is YFSETQ. The CDR3 DNA is TGCGCCAGCAGCTTGATCAGACTCGGGGGCTACGAGCAGTACTTC. Its protein product is CASSLIRLGGYEQYF.

V is TRBV7-9 and J is TRBJ2-3, with 12 bases matching TRBD2. The germline V gene encodes CDR1 SEHNR and CDR2 FQNEAQ (reference sequence). J was trimmed by 2 bases and V by 3 bases; bases with no gene match: 12. The CDR3 has 19 amino acids. The CDR3 reads CASSFALAGGGAFTDTQYF. CDR3 bases: TGTGCCAGCAGCTTTGCTCTAGCGGGAGGGGGAGCGTTCACAGATACGCAGTATTTT.

The V and J genes are TRBV2 and TRBJ2-1; weak D call: TRBD2 (6 bases). Germline V gives CDR1 SNHLY, CDR2 FYNNEI. The V and J ends lost 3 bases and 6 bases respectively, with 18 bases between them. CDR3 length: 16 residues. CDR3 sequence (DNA): TGTGCCAGCAGTGAGACTAGGGTAATAGGAGGCAATGAGCAGTTCTTC. It yields the protein CASSETRVIGGNEQFF.

In DNA form, the CDR3 reads TGTGCCAGTAGTATACAGGAACAATTGAACACTGAAGCTTTCTTT. Its protein is CASSIQEQLNTEAFF. The chain employs TRBV19 and TRBJ1-1; D not resolved. CDR1 and CDR2 from the germline V gene are LNHDA and SQIVND (reference sequence). CDR3 length: 15 amino acids. The V gene lost 2 bases and the J gene lost 0 bases, with 10 bases spanning the gap.

The chain is built from TRBV15 and TRBJ2-3, with 9 bases that match TRBD2. The CDR3 consists of 16 residues. Germline V gene lookup returns CDR1 LNHNV and CDR2 YYDKDF (reference sequence). Trimming cost V 5 bases and J 5 bases; bases outside gene matches: 11. The CDR3 sequence: CATSGGREGWLDTQYF. The CDR3 DNA reads TGTGCCACCAGCGGGGGGCGGGAGGGCTGGTTAGATACGCAGTATTTT.

The CDR3 protein is CASSSHTDTQYF. The CDR3 DNA follows: TGTGCCAGCAGTTCCCACACAGATACGCAGTATTTT. The rearrangement links TRBV27 to TRBJ2-3; D gene unclear. CDR3 length equals 12 residues. Trimming cost V 4 bases and J 2 bases, with 4 bases left between them. The germline V gene encodes CDR1 MNHEY and CDR2 SMNVEV (reference sequence).

This clone has only a few counts. The chain is built from TRBV2 and TRBJ2-7, with D perhaps matching TRBD1 (7 bases). This CDR3 is built from 16 residues. Per germline, CDR1 SNHLY and CDR2 FYNNEI. V was clipped by 0 bases and J by 1 base, with 13 bases between them. The CDR3 coding sequence is TGTGCCAGCAGTGAAGCCAGGCAGGGGGGTTCCTACGAGCAGTACTTC. Protein product: CASSEARQGGSYEQYF. Complete variable domain (other parts from reference TRBV2 and TRBJ2-7): EPEVTQTPSHQVTQMGQEVILRCVPISNHLYFYWYRQILGQKVEFLVSFYNNEISEKSEIFDDQFSVERPDGSNFTLKIRSTKLEDSAMYFCASSEARQGGSYEQYFGPGTRLTVT.

The chain couples TRBV28 to TRBJ1-1; D is uncertain. This CDR3 contains 13 residues. V was trimmed by 5 bases and J by 0 bases, leaving 7 bases between them. Germline V CDR1 and CDR2: MDHEN, SYDVKM. The CDR3 DNA sequence: TGTGCCAGCAGTACAGCTATGAACACTGAAGCTTTCTTT. This codes for CASSTAMNTEAFF.

The chain carries TRBV4-2 and TRBJ1-6, with 7 bases aligning to TRBD1. The V gene end was trimmed by 4 bases and the J gene end by 6 bases; junction bases not matched to a gene: 9. This CDR3 is built from 16 residues. The germline gives CDR1 LGHNA, CDR2 YNFKEQ. CDR3 region: CASSPAEGARNSPLHF. Written as DNA, the CDR3 is TGTGCCAGCAGCCCGGCGGAGGGGGCGCGTAATTCACCCCTCCACTTT.

This clone was recorded a few times. Here the CDR3 reads CASSVIGSNYEQFF. In DNA, the CDR3 is TGTGCCAGCAGCGTAATCGGGAGTAACTATGAGCAGTTCTTC. The V and J genes are TRBV9 and TRBJ2-1; D is perhaps TRBD2 (6 bases). Germline CDR1 and CDR2: SGDLS and YYNGEE. V was cut by 1 base and J by 8 bases, with 13 bases left in between. The CDR3 contains 14 residues.

The chain combines TRBV3-1 (or the pseudogene TRBV3-2) with TRBJ1-1; D ambiguous. Per the germline V gene, CDR1 is LGHDT and CDR2 is YNNKEL (reference sequence). Trimming removed 0 bases from V and 5 bases from J, with 7 bases in between. CDR3 length equals 13 residues. The CDR3 sequence: CASSQDHRTEAFF. The CDR3 region has the DNA TGTGCCAGCAGCCAAGATCATCGGACTGAAGCTTTCTTT.

The chain links TRBV12-5 to TRBJ2-3, with TRBD1 matching 11 bases. J was trimmed by 3 bases and V by 5 bases; bases with no gene match: 4. Looked up from germline, CDR1 is LGHNT and CDR2 is FRNRAP. This CDR3 region has 15 residues. This CDR3 is CASGPGQGATDTQYF. The CDR3, as DNA: TGTGCTAGTGGTCCAGGACAGGGGGCTACAGATACGCAGTATTTT.

The V call is TRBV12-3 or TRBV12-4, the J call TRBJ2-7; 8 nucleotides line up with TRBD1. This CDR3 has 13 residues. V shed 5 bases and J 7 bases; nucleotides not matched to a gene: 7. CDR3 loop: CASSRQGLGEQYF. The CDR3 nucleotides are TGTGCCAGCAGTCGACAGGGGCTTGGTGAGCAGTACTTC.

A word on this clone: At one boundary the junction diverges from the germline segment, which might be a read error. The rearrangement links TRBV3-1 (or the pseudogene TRBV3-2) to TRBJ1-2; D is unresolved. CDR3 length equals 14 residues. Looked up from germline, CDR1 is LGHDT and CDR2 is YNNKEL (reference sequence). The CDR3 sequence is CASNQDTRGYGYTF. The CDR3 DNA sequence: TGTGCCAGCAACCAAGATACCCGGGGATATGGCTACACCTTC.